This T cell receptor beta chain was recorded in a study of shared clonotypes between healthy human individuals. Study-wide background: Aged between 18 and 49, the donors were a couple of women and a few men.

As defined, naive CD8 cells were CD45RO-negative and positively selected for CCR7, with terminally differentiated effector memory CD45RA+ cells excluded. Those who donated, Caucasian adults without exception, all lived in Nashville, Tennessee. This CDR3 contains 12 residues. Germline CDR1 MNHEY, CDR2 SVGAGI. V was clipped by 8 bases and J by 4 bases, with 12 bases between them. The data were produced by immunoSEQ multiplex PCR, yet TCRdb's version contains in-frame clones alone and is incomplete. The table records about 870,000 clones, more than 85% of them present only once. The TCR was taken from a man aged 25 to 40 in good health. What was sequenced was naive CD8+ T cells sorted from blood. The chain joins TRBV6-5 to TRBJ2-7; no reliable D call. The CDR3 spells CASGPGWYEQYF. CDR3 in DNA: TGTGCCAGCGGCCCCGGGTGGTACGAGCAGTACTTC.